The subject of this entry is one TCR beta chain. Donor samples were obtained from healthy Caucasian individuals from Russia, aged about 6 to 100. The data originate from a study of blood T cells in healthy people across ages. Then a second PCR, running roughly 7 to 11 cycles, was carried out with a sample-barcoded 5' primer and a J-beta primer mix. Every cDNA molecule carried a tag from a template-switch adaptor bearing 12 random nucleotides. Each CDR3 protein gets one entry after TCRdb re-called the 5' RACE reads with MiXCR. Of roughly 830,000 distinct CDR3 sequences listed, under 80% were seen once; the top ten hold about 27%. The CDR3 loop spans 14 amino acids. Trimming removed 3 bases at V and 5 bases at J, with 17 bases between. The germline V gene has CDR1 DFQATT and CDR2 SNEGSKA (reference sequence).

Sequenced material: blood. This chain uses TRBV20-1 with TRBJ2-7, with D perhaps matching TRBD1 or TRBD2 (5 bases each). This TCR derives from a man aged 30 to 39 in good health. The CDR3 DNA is TGCAGTGCTAGGACGGGACCGAGAGGGGACGAGCAGTACTTC. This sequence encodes CSARTGPRGDEQYF.